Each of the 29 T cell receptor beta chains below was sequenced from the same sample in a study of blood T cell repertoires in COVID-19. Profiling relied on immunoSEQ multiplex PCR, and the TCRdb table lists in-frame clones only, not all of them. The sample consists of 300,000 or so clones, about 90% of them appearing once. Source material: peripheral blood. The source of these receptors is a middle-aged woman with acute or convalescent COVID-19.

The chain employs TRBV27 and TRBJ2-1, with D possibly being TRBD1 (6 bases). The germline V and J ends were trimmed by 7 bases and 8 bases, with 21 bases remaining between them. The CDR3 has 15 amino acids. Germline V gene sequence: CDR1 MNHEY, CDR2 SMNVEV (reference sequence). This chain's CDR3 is CASMGADQGIDEQFF. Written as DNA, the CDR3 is TGTGCCAGCATGGGGGCCGACCAGGGTATCGATGAGCAGTTCTTC.

The CDR3 coding sequence is TGTGCCAGCAGCGCCAGGACAGGGATCTACGAGCAGTACGTC. Its translation: CASSARTGIYEQYV. The chain combines TRBV7-6 with TRBJ2-7; 8 nucleotides agree with TRBD1. Germline CDR1 reads SGHVS; CDR2 reads FNYEAQ. The CDR3 contains 14 residues. V dropped 5 bases and J dropped 3; count of bases not matched to a gene: 6.

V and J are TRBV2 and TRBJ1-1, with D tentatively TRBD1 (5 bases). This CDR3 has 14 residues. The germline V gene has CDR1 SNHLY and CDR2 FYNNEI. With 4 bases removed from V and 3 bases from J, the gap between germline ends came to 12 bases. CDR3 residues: CASSVPGGDTEAFF. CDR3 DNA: TGTGCCAGCAGTGTCCCTGGGGGGGACACTGAAGCTTTCTTT.

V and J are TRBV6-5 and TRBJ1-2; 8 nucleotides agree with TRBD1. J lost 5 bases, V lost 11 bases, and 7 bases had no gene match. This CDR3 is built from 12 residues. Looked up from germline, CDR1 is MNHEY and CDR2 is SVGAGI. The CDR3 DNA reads TGTGCCGGACAGGGAGGTCGGTATGGCTACACCTTC. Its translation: CAGQGGRYGYTF.

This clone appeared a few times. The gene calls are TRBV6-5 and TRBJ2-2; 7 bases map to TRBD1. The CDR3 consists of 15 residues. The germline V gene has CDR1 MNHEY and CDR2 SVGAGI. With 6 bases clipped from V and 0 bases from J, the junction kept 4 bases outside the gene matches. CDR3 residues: CASRVGTANTGELFF. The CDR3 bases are TGTGCCAGCAGAGTCGGGACAGCGAACACCGGGGAGCTGTTTTTT.

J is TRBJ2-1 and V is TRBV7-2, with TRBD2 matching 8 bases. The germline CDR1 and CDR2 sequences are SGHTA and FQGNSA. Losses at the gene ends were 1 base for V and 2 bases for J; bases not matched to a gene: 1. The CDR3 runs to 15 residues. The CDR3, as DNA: TGTGCCAGCAGCTTAGTAGCGGGGACCTACAATGAGCAGTTCTTC. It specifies CASSLVAGTYNEQFF.

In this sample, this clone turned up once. CDR3 residues: CASRRQGAADQPQHF. CDR3 nucleotides: TGTGCCAGCAGAAGACAGGGGGCTGCCGATCAGCCCCAGCATTTT. The rearrangement links TRBV6-5 to TRBJ1-5, with 10 bases matching TRBD1. The trim removed 6 bases at V and 5 bases at J, leaving 7 bases unmatched. This CDR3 spans 15 amino acids. Germline V CDR1 and CDR2: MNHEY, SVGAGI.

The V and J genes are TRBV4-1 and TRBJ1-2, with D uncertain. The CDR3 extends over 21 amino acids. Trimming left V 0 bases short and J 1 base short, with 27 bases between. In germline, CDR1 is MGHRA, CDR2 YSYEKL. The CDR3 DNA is TGCGCCAGCAGCCAAGATCTTGTCTTCGGCAGGCGCTCGATTATTAACTATGGCTACACCTTC. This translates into CASSQDLVFGRRSIINYGYTF.

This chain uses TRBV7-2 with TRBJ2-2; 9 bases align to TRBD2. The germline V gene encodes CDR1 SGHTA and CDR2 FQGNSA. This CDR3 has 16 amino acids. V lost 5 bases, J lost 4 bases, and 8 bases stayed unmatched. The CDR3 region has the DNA TGTGCCAGCAGCCTAACCGGGACTAGCCGCACCGGGGAGCTGTTTTTT. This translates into CASSLTGTSRTGELFF.

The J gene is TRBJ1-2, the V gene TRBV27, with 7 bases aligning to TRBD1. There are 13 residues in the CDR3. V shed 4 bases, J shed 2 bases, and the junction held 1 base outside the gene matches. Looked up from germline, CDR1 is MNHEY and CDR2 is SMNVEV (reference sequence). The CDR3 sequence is CASSSTGNYGYTF. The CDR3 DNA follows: TGTGCCAGCAGTTCGACAGGGAACTATGGCTACACCTTC.

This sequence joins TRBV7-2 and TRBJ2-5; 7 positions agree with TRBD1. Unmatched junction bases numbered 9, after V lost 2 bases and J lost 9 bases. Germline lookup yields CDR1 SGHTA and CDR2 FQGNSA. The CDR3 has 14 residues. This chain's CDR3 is CASSLSRTGGSQYF. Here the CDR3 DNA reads TGTGCCAGCAGCTTATCGAGGACAGGAGGATCCCAGTACTTC.

CDR3 protein: CASSPAGGPQETQYF. The CDR3 DNA reads TGTGCCAGCTCACCCGCAGGGGGCCCCCAAGAGACCCAGTACTTC. The chain couples TRBV18 to TRBJ2-5; 8 nucleotides line up with TRBD1. The CDR3 contains 15 residues. The V segment lost 3 bases and the J segment 1 base; nucleotides outside the gene matches: 4. Germline V lookup: CDR1 KGHSH, CDR2 LQKENI. The full variable domain, completed using reference TRBV18 and TRBJ2-5, is NAGVMQNPRHLVRRRGQEARLRCSPMKGHSHVYWYRQLPEEGLKFMVYLQKENIIDESGMPKERFSAEFPKEGPSILRIQQVVRGDSAAYFCASSPAGGPQETQYFGPGTRLLVL.

The CDR3, as DNA: TGTGCTGGACGGGAGAGTCGGGGGGCTTTCTTT. Its protein product is CAGRESRGAFF. The rearrangement uses TRBV30 and TRBJ1-1; D may be TRBD1 (5 bases). Germline V gene lookup returns CDR1 GTSNPN and CDR2 SVGIG (reference sequence). This CDR3 has 11 amino acids.

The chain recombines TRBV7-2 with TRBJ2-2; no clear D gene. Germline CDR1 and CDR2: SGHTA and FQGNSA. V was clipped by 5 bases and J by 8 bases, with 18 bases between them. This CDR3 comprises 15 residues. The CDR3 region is CASSPGYGGLGELFF. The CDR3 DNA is TGTGCCAGCAGCCCGGGTTATGGCGGTCTAGGGGAGCTGTTTTTT.

This chain's CDR3 is CASSGGGTTDLYGYTF. In DNA, the CDR3 is TGTGCCAGCAGTGGAGGGGGTACGACGGACTTGTATGGCTACACCTTC. The rearrangement joins TRBV2 to TRBJ1-2; D might be TRBD1 (6 bases). Germline-derived CDR1 and CDR2 are SNHLY and FYNNEI. V dropped 4 bases and J dropped 5 bases, with 20 bases sitting between them. This CDR3 has 16 residues.

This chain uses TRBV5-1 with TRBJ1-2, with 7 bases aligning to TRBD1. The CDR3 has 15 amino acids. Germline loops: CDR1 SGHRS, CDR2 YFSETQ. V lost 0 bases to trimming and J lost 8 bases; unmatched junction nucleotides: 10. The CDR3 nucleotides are TGCGCCAGCAGCTTGGCGGGACAGACCCCTTGGGGCTACACCTTC. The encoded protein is CASSLAGQTPWGYTF. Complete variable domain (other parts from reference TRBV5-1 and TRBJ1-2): KAGVTQTPRYLIKTRGQQVTLSCSPISGHRSVSWYQQTPGQGLQFLFEYFSETQRNKGNFPGRFSGRQFSNSRSEMNVSTLELGDSALYLCASSLAGQTPWGYTFGSGTRLTVV.

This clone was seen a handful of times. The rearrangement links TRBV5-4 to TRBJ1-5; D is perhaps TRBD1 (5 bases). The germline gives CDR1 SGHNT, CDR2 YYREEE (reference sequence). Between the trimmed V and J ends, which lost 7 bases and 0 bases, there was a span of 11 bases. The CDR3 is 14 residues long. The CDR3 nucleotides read TGTGCCAGCGGATTTCAGGGTAGCAATCAGCCCCAGCATTTT. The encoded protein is CASGFQGSNQPQHF.

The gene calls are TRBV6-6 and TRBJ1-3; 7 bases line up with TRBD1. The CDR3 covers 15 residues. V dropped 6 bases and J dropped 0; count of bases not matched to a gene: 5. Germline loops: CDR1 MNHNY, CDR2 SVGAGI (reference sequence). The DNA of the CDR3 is TGTGCCAGCAGACCGGGACAGAACTCTGGAAACACCATATATTTT. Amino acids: CASRPGQNSGNTIYF.

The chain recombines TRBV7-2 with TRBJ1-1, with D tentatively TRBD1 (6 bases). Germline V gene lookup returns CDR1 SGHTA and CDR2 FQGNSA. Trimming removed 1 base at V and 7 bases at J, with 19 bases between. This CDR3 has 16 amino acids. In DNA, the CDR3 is TGTGCCAGCAGCTTAGTAGCGGGGGCCGAACAGGGTGAAGCTTTCTTT. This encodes CASSLVAGAEQGEAFF.

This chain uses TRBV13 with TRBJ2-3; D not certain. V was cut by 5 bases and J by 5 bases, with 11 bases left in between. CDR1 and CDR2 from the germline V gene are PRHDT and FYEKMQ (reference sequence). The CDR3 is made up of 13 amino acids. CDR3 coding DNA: TGTGCCAGCAGCGCGCCCTCCAAAGATACGCAGTATTTT. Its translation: CASSAPSKDTQYF. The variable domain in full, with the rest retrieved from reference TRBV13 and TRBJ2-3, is AAGVIQSPRHLIKEKRETATLKCYPIPRHDTVYWYQQGPGQDPQFLISFYEKMQSDKGSIPDRFSAQQFSDYHSELNMSSLELGDSALYFCASSAPSKDTQYFGPGTRLTVL.

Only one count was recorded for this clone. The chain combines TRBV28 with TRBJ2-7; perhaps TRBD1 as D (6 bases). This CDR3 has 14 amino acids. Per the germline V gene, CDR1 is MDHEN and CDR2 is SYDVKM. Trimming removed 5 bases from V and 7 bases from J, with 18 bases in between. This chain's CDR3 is CASSPGTPHREQYV. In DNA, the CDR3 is TGTGCCAGCAGTCCCGGGACACCCCATAGGGAGCAGTACGTC.

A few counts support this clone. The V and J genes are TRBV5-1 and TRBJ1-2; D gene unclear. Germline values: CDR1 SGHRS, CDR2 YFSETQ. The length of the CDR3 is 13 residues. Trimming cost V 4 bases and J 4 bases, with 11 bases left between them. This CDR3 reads CASSSTESYGYTF. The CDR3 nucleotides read TGCGCCAGCAGCAGTACAGAGAGCTATGGCTACACCTTC.

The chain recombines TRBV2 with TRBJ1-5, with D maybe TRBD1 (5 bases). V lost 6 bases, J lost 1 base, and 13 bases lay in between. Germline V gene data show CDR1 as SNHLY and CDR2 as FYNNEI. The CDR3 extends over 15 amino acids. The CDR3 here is CASRPGLTSNQPQHF. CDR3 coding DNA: TGTGCCAGCAGACCGGGACTGACAAGCAATCAGCCCCAGCATTTT.

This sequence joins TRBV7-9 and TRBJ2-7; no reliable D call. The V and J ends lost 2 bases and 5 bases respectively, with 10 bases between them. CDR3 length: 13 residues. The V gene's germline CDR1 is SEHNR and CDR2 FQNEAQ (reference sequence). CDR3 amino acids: CASSLTARNEQYV. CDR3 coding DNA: TGTGCCAGCAGCTTAACCGCCAGAAACGAGCAGTACGTC.

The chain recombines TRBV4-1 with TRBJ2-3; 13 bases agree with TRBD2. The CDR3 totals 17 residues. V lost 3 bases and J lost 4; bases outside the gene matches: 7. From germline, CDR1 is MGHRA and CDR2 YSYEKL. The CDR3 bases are TGCGCCAGCAGCCACCCGGGACTAGCGGGGTCATCAGATACGCAGTATTTT. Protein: CASSHPGLAGSSDTQYF.

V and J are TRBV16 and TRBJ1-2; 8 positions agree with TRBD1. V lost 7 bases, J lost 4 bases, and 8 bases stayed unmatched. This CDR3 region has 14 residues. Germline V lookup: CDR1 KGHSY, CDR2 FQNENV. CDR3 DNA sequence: TGTGCCAGCAACCCCGGGACAGGTCCCTATGGCTACACCTTC. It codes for CASNPGTGPYGYTF. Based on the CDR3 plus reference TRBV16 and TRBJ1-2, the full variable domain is GEEVAQTPKHLVRGEGQKAKLYCAPIKGHSYVFWYQQVLKNEFKFLISFQNENVFDETGMPKERFSAKCLPNSPCSLEIQATKLEDSAVYFCASNPGTGPYGYTFGSGTRLTVV.

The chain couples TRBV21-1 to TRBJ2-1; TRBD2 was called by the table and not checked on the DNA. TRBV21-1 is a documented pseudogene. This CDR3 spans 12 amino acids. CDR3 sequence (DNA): TGTGCCAGCAACCTTCAGGCGGGTGGCGGGTTCTTC. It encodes CASNLQAGGGFF.

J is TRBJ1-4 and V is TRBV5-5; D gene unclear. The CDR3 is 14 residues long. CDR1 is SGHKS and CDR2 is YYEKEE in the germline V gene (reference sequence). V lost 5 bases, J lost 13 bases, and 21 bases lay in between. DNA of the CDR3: TGTGCCAGCAGTTCTAACTTAGGAGGAGTTGTACTGTTTTTT. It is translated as CASSSNLGGVVLFF.

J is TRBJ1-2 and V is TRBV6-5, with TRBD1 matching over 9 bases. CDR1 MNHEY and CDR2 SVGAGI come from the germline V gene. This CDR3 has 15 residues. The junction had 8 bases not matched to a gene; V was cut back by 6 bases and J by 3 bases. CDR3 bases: TGTGCCAGCAGACCGGGACAGGGCCTAGACTATGGCTACACCTTC. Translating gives CASRPGQGLDYGYTF.